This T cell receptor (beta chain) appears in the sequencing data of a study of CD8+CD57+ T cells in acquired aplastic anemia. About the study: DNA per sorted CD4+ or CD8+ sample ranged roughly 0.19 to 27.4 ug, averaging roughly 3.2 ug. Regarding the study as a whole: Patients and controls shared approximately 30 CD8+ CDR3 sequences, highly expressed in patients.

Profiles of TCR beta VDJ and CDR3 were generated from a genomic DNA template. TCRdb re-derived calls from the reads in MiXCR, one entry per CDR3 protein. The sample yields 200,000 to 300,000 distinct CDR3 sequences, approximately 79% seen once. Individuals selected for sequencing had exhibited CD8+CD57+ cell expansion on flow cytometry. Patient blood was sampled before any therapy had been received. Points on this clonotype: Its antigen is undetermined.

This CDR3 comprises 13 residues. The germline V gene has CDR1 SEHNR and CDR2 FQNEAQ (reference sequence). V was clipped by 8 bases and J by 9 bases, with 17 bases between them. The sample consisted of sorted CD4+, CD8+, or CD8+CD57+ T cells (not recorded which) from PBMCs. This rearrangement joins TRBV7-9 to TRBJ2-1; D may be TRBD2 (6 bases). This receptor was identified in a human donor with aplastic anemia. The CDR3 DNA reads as TGTGCCAGCGGAGGTGGGGGGATCCTTGAGCAGTTCTTC. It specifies CASGGGGILEQFF.